This TCR beta chain was sequenced in a study of CD8 T cells in ankylosing spondylitis. Per the germline V gene, CDR1 is ENHRY and CDR2 is SYGVKD. The CDR3 covers 13 residues. Trimming pared 4 bases from V and 4 bases from J, leaving 11 bases between. TCRdb called the 5' RACE reads again in MiXCR, with one record for every CDR3 protein. The profile covers 300,000 to 350,000 distinct CDR3 sequences, with about 15% appearing a single time and approximately 1.1% taken by the ten largest. This sequence was found in a male donor with ankylosing spondylitis or in good health (not recorded which). The sequenced sample consisted of blood, either unsorted or a sorted T cell fraction (not recorded which). This chain connects TRBV10-3 to TRBJ2-7; D is undetermined. DNA for the CDR3: TGTGCCATCAGTGGGTCTAGGAGTTACGAGCAGTACTTC. Encoded protein: CAISGSRSYEQYF.